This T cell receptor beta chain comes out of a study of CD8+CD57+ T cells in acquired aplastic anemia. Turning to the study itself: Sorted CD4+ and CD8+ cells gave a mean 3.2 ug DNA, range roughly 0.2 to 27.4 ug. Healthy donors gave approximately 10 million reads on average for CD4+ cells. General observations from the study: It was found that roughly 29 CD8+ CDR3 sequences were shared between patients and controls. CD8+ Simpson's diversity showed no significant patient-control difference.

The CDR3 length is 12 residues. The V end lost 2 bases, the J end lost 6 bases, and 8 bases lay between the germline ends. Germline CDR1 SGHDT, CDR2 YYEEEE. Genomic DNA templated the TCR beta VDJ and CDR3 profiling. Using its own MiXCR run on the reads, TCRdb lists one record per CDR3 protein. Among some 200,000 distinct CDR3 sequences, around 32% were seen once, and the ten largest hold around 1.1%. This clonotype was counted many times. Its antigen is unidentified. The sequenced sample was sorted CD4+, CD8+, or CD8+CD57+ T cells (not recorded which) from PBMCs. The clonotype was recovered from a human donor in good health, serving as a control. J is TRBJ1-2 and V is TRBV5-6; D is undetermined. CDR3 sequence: CASSFPPHGYTF. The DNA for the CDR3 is TGTGCCAGCAGCTTCCCCCCTCATGGCTACACCTTC.